This T cell receptor beta chain was captured by sequencing in a study of beta chain features in type 1 diabetes. Study-level points and caveats: Type 1 diabetes patients had fewer VDJ junction insertions and more deletions. Type 1 diabetes patients had TCRB CDR3s that were shorter (moderately but significantly so) in all four CD4+ subsets.

CD4+ cells of the naive, central memory, regulatory and stem cell-like memory types were sorted via CD45RO/CCR7/CD25/CD127/CD95/CD27. Germline assignment: CDR1 SGHTA and CDR2 FQGNSA. With 3 bases removed from V and 6 bases from J, the gap between germline ends came to 12 bases. The CDR3 sequence is 13 residues long. Details on this clone: Its specificity is unknown.

The whole isolated RNA underwent reverse transcription, so sequencing captured expressed TCRB transcripts. Some 3.4 million reads were obtained on average from naive, central memory and regulatory T cell samples. The protocol was immunoSEQ multiplex PCR, while the TCRdb copy is restricted to in-frame clones and leaves out a portion. The sample contains approximately 160,000 clones, almost 65% of which appear only once. The sample taken for sequencing was naive CD4+ T cells from blood. The chain employs TRBV7-2 and TRBJ2-7; D is possibly TRBD1 (5 bases). This receptor was obtained from a man aged 30 to 45 with type 1 diabetes. DNA for the CDR3: TGTGCCAGCAGCTTGCAGGGTGATGGCGAGCAGTACTTC. Residues: CASSLQGDGEQYF. The variable domain in full, completed from reference TRBV7-2 and TRBJ2-7, reads GAGVSQSPSNKVTEKGKDVELRCDPISGHTALYWYRQSLGQGLEFLIYFQGNSAPDKSGLPSDRFSAERTGGSVSTLTIQRTQQEDSAVYLCASSLQGDGEQYFGPGTRLTVT.